The rows below give T cell receptor beta chains drawn from one sample of a study of identical twins. TCRdb used MiXCR to reprocess the 5' RACE reads, holding one entry per CDR3 protein. The sample has roughly 260,000 distinct CDR3 sequences; 6% to 8.5% are singletons. These data were likewise used in another study, on yellow fever vaccine responses in identical twins.

The sequenced sample consisted of CD8+ T cells sorted from blood. These TCRs come from a young woman in good health. The CDR3 runs from the conserved cysteine through the conserved F or W. The D gene is left open where the match is weak. Expanded clones are given a class, and other clones once, few, many or no size at all.

V gene	clone size	CDR3 length	J gene	D gene	CDR3 DNA	CDR3 protein
TRBV20-1	NA	16	TRBJ2-5	TRBD2	TGCAGTGCTAGAGGGCTAGCGGGGGGGCCTGGGGAGACCCAGTACTTC	CSARGLAGGPGETQYF
TRBV11-2	NA	15	TRBJ2-3	NA	TGTGCCAGCAGCTTTCTCCTCGAATCTCCCGATACGCAGTATTTT	CASSFLLESPDTQYF
TRBV2	NA	17	TRBJ1-5	TRBD1	TGTGCCAGCAGTGTTACCACCGACAGGGGAACTGATCAGCCCCAGCATTTT	CASSVTTDRGTDQPQHF
TRBV29-1	NA	11	TRBJ1-2	NA	TGCAGCGTTCCGGGTGGTCGGGGCTACACCTTC	CSVPGGRGYTF
TRBV12-3/TRBV12-4	few	14	TRBJ1-2	NA	TGTGCCAGCACCATCCACCCATACTACTATGGCTACACCTTC	CASTIHPYYYGYTF
TRBV5-1	few	15	TRBJ2-1	TRBD1	TGCGCCAGCAGCTTCGGACAGGGGGTGGAGAATGAGAAGTTCTTC	CASSFGQGVENEKFF
TRBV29-1	few	16	TRBJ2-1	TRBD1	TGCAGCGCCGCCGGGACAGGGTTTAGCTCCTACAATGAGCAGTTCTTC	CSAAGTGFSSYNEQFF
TRBV9	few	15	TRBJ2-2	NA	TGTGCCAGCAGCGGAACGCCGGGAGTCCCCGGGGAGCTGTTTTTT	CASSGTPGVPGELFF
TRBV12-3/TRBV12-4	few	15	TRBJ2-1	NA	TGTGCCAGCAGAGCTCCGGGTCCCCCTGAGGGGGAGCAGTTCTTC	CASRAPGPPEGEQFF
TRBV5-6	NA	12	TRBJ1-5	NA	TGTGCCAGCAGCTTGGGTAGTGGGCCCCAGCATTTT	CASSLGSGPQHF
TRBV29-1	many	16	TRBJ2-1	TRBD1	TGCAGCGTTGAAGATCCTAGGACAGGGTGGGGAAATGAGCAGTTCTTC	CSVEDPRTGWGNEQFF
TRBV29-1	many	14	TRBJ1-1	NA	TGCAGCGTTGCCCGAGACGGATCGGGCACTGAAGCTTTCTTT	CSVARDGSGTEAFF
TRBV28	NA	12	TRBJ2-1	NA	TGTGCCAGCCACGGACCCTCTGATGAGCAGTTCTTC	CASHGPSDEQFF
TRBV7-8	NA	17	TRBJ2-3	TRBD2	TGTGCCAGCAGCCTTCGGCTAGCGGGAGGGCTTCCAGATACGCAGTATTTT	CASSLRLAGGLPDTQYF
TRBV12-3/TRBV12-4	NA	13	TRBJ2-1	NA	TGTGCCAGCACCGCAGATAGGAACAATGAGCAGTTCTTC	CASTADRNNEQFF
TRBV4-1	many	15	TRBJ1-4	NA	TGCGCCAGCAGCCAATTAACAGGGTATTTTGAAAAACTGTTTTTT	CASSQLTGYFEKLFF
TRBV3-1	many	15	TRBJ2-2	TRBD1	TGTGCCAGCAGCCGCGGGACAGGAAACACCGGGGAGCTGTTTTTT	CASSRGTGNTGELFF
TRBV5-1	many	19	TRBJ2-6	TRBD1	TGCGCCAGCAGCTTCACCCGGGACAGGGGGAGAACTGGGGCCAACGTCCTGACTTTC	CASSFTRDRGRTGANVLTF
TRBV12-3/TRBV12-4	many	11	TRBJ2-7	NA	TGTGCCAGCAGTTCAGGGCCTGAGCAGTACTTC	CASSSGPEQYF
TRBV12-3/TRBV12-4	NA	14	TRBJ2-5	NA	TGTGCCAGCAGTCCTCACCAAAACCAAGAGACCCAGTACTTC	CASSPHQNQETQYF
TRBV7-9	NA	15	TRBJ2-1	NA	TGTGCCAGCAGCCCTTCTCGGGACCAAGGGGATGAGCAGTTCTTC	CASSPSRDQGDEQFF
TRBV7-2	NA	14	TRBJ2-1	NA	TGTGCCAGCAGCTCCTTTGGGGGCGGAAATGAGCAGTTCTTC	CASSSFGGGNEQFF
TRBV10-3	many	14	TRBJ1-1	TRBD1	TGTGCCATTTACGCCGGGACAGCGAACACTGAAGCTTTCTTT	CAIYAGTANTEAFF
TRBV27	many	15	TRBJ1-1	TRBD1	TGTGCCAGCAGTACGCCGGGACAGGGGAACACTGAAGCTTTCTTT	CASSTPGQGNTEAFF
TRBV25-1	few	15	TRBJ2-2	NA	TGTGCCAGCAGTGACACTACAGGGCGCACCGGGGAGCTGTTTTTT	CASSDTTGRTGELFF
TRBV7-3	few	15	TRBJ2-5	TRBD2	TGTGCCAGCAGCTTACTGGCGGGAGTGGCAGAGACCCAGTACTTC	CASSLLAGVAETQYF
TRBV7-8	NA	18	TRBJ2-2	TRBD1	TGTGCCAGCAGCCTCACAAGGGACAGGGGGCTGGGCACCGGGGAGCTGTTTTTT	CASSLTRDRGLGTGELFF
TRBV6-1	NA	13	TRBJ2-5	NA	TGTGCCAGCGCACATGGACAGTCGAAGACCCAGTACTTC	CASAHGQSKTQYF
TRBV6-5	few	15	TRBJ2-2	NA	TGTGCCAGCAGTTATACCAGACAGCACACCGGGGAGCTGTTTTTT	CASSYTRQHTGELFF
TRBV11-2	NA	17	TRBJ1-3	NA	TGTGCCAGCAGCGAGGGCGTCTCTTTAGACTTTGGAAACACCATATATTTT	CASSEGVSLDFGNTIYF
TRBV20-1	few	17	TRBJ2-5	TRBD2	TGCAGTGCTAGGTCACTAGCGGGAGGGCCGGAGTTGGAGACCCAGTACTTC	CSARSLAGGPELETQYF
TRBV20-1	many	14	TRBJ2-1	NA	TGCAGTGCTAGTCTTACCGGGGATTACAATGAGCAGTTCTTC	CSASLTGDYNEQFF
TRBV5-1	many	12	TRBJ1-1	NA	TGCGCCAGCAGCTTCCCGAACACTGAAGCTTTCTTT	CASSFPNTEAFF
TRBV7-7	NA	13	TRBJ2-5	NA	TGTGCCAGCAGCTTCAGAGTTACGGAGACCCAGTACTTC	CASSFRVTETQYF
TRBV27	NA	15	TRBJ2-2	TRBD1	TGTGCCAGCAGAGGGGGACAGGGGAACACCGGGGAGCTGTTTTTT	CASRGGQGNTGELFF
TRBV28	many	15	TRBJ2-1	TRBD2	TGTGCCAGCAGTTTAGGCGCGGGAGGGTCCAGAGAGCAGTTCTTC	CASSLGAGGSREQFF
TRBV6-5	NA	17	TRBJ2-7	TRBD2	TGTGCCAGCAGTTACACGGGACTAGCGGAGGTCTCCTACGAGCAGTACTTC	CASSYTGLAEVSYEQYF
TRBV7-3	NA	14	TRBJ2-1	NA	TGTGCCAGCAGCTTTGGGGGAGAGGTAAATGAGCAGTTCTTC	CASSFGGEVNEQFF
TRBV11-3	many	13	TRBJ2-7	NA	TGTGCCAGCAGCTTAGCCAGGATCTACGAGCAGTACTTC	CASSLARIYEQYF